These 30 T cell receptor beta chains came from one sample sequenced in a study of shared T cell receptors in the human thymus. TCRdb keeps only in-frame clones here, not all; method: immunoSEQ multiplex PCR. Of a few hundred thousand clones listed, roughly 94% were seen once; the top ten hold roughly 0.021%. The source material was thymocytes. The receptors here all came from a human donor.

The rearrangement joins TRBV11-2 to TRBJ1-1, with 8 bases matching TRBD1. V dropped 4 bases and J dropped 0; count of bases not matched to a gene: 4. The CDR3 consists of 15 residues. The germline CDR1 and CDR2 sequences are SGHAT and FQNNGV. The CDR3 is CASSSLDRVNTEAFF. For the CDR3, the DNA is TGTGCCAGCAGCTCCCTGGACAGGGTGAACACTGAAGCTTTCTTT.

This CDR3 reads CAWRTLQGTSEKLFF. The CDR3, as DNA: TGTGCCTGGAGGACCCTCCAGGGGACCTCTGAAAAACTGTTTTTT. The chain links TRBV30 to TRBJ1-4, with D possibly matching TRBD1 (6 bases). The CDR3 is made up of 15 amino acids. CDR1 is GTSNPN and CDR2 is SVGIG in the germline V gene (reference sequence). Trimming took off 3 bases at V and 7 bases at J, with 18 bases between the two ends.

The rearrangement uses TRBV10-1 and TRBJ2-5, with TRBD2 matching 8 bases. Germline lookup yields CDR1 WNHNN and CDR2 SYGVQD (reference sequence). The junction had 11 bases not matched to a gene; V was cut back by 10 bases and J by 4 bases. The CDR3 covers 14 residues. The CDR3, as DNA: TGCGCCACCTCCCCTCACAGCGGGGGAGAGACCCAGTACTTC. This encodes CATSPHSGGETQYF.

This chain uses TRBV11-2 with TRBJ2-1, with TRBD1 matching over 9 bases. The germline gives CDR1 SGHAT, CDR2 FQNNGV. CDR3 size: 15 residues. The J segment lost 9 bases and the V segment lost 0 bases, leaving 6 bases of the junction unmatched. CDR3 nucleotide sequence: TGTGCCAGCAGCTTAGATTCGGGACAGGGTGGTGAGCAGTTCTTC. Its protein is CASSLDSGQGGEQFF.

This chain connects TRBV7-2 to TRBJ2-7; maybe TRBD2 (6 bases). CDR1 and CDR2 (germline): SGHTA, FQGNSA. The CDR3 runs to 16 residues. V lost 1 base and J lost 3, with 16 bases in between. This chain's CDR3 is CASSLGGEAEGYEQYF. Here the CDR3 DNA reads TGTGCCAGCAGCTTAGGGGGGGAAGCTGAGGGCTACGAGCAGTACTTC.

The chain couples TRBV7-2 to TRBJ2-7; D is possibly TRBD1 or TRBD2 (7 bases each). V was shortened by 5 bases and J by 0 bases, with 17 bases between the two germline ends. Germline CDR1 reads SGHTA; CDR2 reads FQGNSA. CDR3 length equals 16 residues. The CDR3 sequence: CASSPAGRGPSYEQYF. CDR3 nucleotides: TGTGCCAGCAGCCCCGCGGGGAGGGGGCCCTCCTACGAGCAGTACTTC. Drawing the rest from reference TRBV7-2 and TRBJ2-7, the complete variable domain is GAGVSQSPSNKVTEKGKDVELRCDPISGHTALYWYRQSLGQGLEFLIYFQGNSAPDKSGLPSDRFSAERTGGSVSTLTIQRTQQEDSAVYLCASSPAGRGPSYEQYFGPGTRLTVT.

The chain links TRBV28 to TRBJ2-2; possibly TRBD2 for D (6 bases). This CDR3 is built from 16 residues. From germline, CDR1 is MDHEN and CDR2 SYDVKM. V gave up 1 base and J gave up 5 bases, with 14 bases separating them. In DNA form, the CDR3 reads TGTGCCAGCAGTTTATTTTGGAAGGCGGGGACCGGGGAGCTGTTTTTT. It codes for CASSLFWKAGTGELFF.

V usage is TRBV5-1 and J usage is TRBJ2-3; TRBD2 matches 15 bases. The CDR3 has 15 amino acids. Per germline, CDR1 SGHRS and CDR2 YFSETQ. The V gene end was trimmed by 4 bases and the J gene end by 6 bases; junction bases not matched to a gene: 3. CDR3 nucleotide sequence: TGCGCCAGCAGCGGAGGGACTAGCGGGAGGGATACGCAGTATTTT. This translates into CASSGGTSGRDTQYF. Full variable domain (rest looked up from reference TRBV5-1 and TRBJ2-3): KAGVTQTPRYLIKTRGQQVTLSCSPISGHRSVSWYQQTPGQGLQFLFEYFSETQRNKGNFPGRFSGRQFSNSRSEMNVSTLELGDSALYLCASSGGTSGRDTQYFGPGTRLTVL.

This chain links TRBV6-4 with TRBJ2-2; D is perhaps TRBD1 (6 bases). This CDR3 is 18 amino acids long. V was trimmed by 2 bases and J by 2 bases, leaving 18 bases between them. Germline V gene sequence: CDR1 MRHNA, CDR2 SNTAGT. The CDR3 bases are TGTGCCAGCAGTGACGGTGGCAGGGGAATTCAAAACACCGGGGAGCTGTTTTTT. This encodes CASSDGGRGIQNTGELFF.

The DNA of the CDR3 is TGTGCCAGCAGCCTCCCTTTGGGGGTTGAAGCTTTCTTT. It translates to CASSLPLGVEAFF. The chain recombines TRBV5-4 with TRBJ1-1; tentatively, D is TRBD1 (5 bases). Trimming removed 4 bases at V and 7 bases at J, with 14 bases between. Germline V gene lookup returns CDR1 SGHNT and CDR2 YYREEE (reference sequence). This CDR3 is built from 13 residues. Full variable domain (outside the CDR3, taken from reference TRBV5-4 and TRBJ1-1): ETGVTQSPTHLIKTRGQQVTLRCSSQSGHNTVSWYQQALGQGPQFIFQYYREEENGRGNFPPRFSGLQFPNYSSELNVNALELDDSALYLCASSLPLGVEAFFGQGTRLTVV.

The chain combines TRBV9 with TRBJ2-2; 14 bases match TRBD2. Looked up from germline, CDR1 is SGDLS and CDR2 is YYNGEE. V lost 1 base, J lost 5 bases, and 10 bases stayed unmatched. This CDR3 has 19 residues. The CDR3 nucleotides read TGTGCCAGCAGCGTACTACCGGGACTAGCGGGAGAAGGTACCGGGGAGCTGTTTTTT. It is translated as CASSVLPGLAGEGTGELFF.

This clone was counted a few times. The same CDR3 arises from other DNA sequences in this sample as well. The rearrangement uses TRBV20-1 and TRBJ1-1; D gene uncertain. In germline, CDR1 is DFQATT, CDR2 SNEGSKA (reference sequence). V gave up 6 bases and J gave up 5 bases, with 4 bases separating them. The CDR3 runs 9 residues. DNA for the CDR3: TGCAGTGCGTCTACTGAAGCTTTCTTT. Amino acid sequence: CSASTEAFF.

On this clone: An end of the junction differs from the germline gene, which may be a read error. The CDR3 DNA reads as TGTGCCAGCAGTGAACATGGGGGTTCCTCCGAGCAGTACTTC. Its protein is CASSEHGGSSEQYF. The gene calls are TRBV2 and TRBJ2-7; D may be TRBD1 or TRBD2 (5 bases each). Germline V gene lookup returns CDR1 SNHLY and CDR2 FYNNEI. The CDR3 runs to 14 residues.

The chain joins TRBV5-4 to TRBJ1-2, with 10 bases aligning to TRBD1. V was clipped by 4 bases and J by 4 bases; unmatched bases: 13. Looked up from germline, CDR1 is SGHNT and CDR2 is YYREEE (reference sequence). There are 17 residues in the CDR3. This CDR3 is CASSGGQGITPFYGYTF. Here the CDR3 DNA reads TGTGCCAGCAGCGGGGGACAGGGGATTACACCTTTCTATGGCTACACCTTC.

CDR3 in DNA: TGTGCCAGCAGCTTGGGGGGACTAGCGGGAGGAGAGACCCAGTACTTC. This codes for CASSLGGLAGGETQYF. J is TRBJ2-5 and V is TRBV5-4, with 15 positions matching TRBD2. The CDR3 contains 16 residues. Trimming at V came to 0 bases and at J to 4 bases, leaving 1 base not matched to a gene. Germline CDR1 SGHNT, CDR2 YYREEE (reference sequence).

This chain links TRBV28 with TRBJ2-3, with TRBD1 matching 9 bases. CDR3 size: 17 residues. The germline V gene has CDR1 MDHEN and CDR2 SYDVKM. V gave up 8 bases and J gave up 2 bases; unmatched junction bases: 14. The CDR3 loop reads CASCRDRAKTFTDTQYF. CDR3 nucleotides: TGTGCCAGCTGCCGGGACAGGGCCAAAACTTTCACAGATACGCAGTATTTT.

This chain connects TRBV5-4 to TRBJ1-2; no definite D call. Trimming took off 1 base at V and 0 bases at J, with 10 bases between the two ends. Germline CDR1 reads SGHNT; CDR2 reads YYREEE (reference sequence). The CDR3 spans 15 residues. This CDR3 reads CASSLLPGPNYGYTF. The CDR3 DNA sequence: TGTGCCAGCAGCTTGCTCCCGGGTCCTAACTATGGCTACACCTTC.

The J gene is TRBJ1-2, the V gene TRBV28; no firm D call. With 4 bases removed from V and 4 bases from J, the gap between germline ends came to 31 bases. This CDR3 has 20 amino acids. Per the germline V gene, CDR1 is MDHEN and CDR2 is SYDVKM. In DNA, the CDR3 is TGTGCCAGCAGTTCATACCTTAGACCCGGAATCGGACGGACTCCCTATGGCTACACCTTC. Its translation is CASSSYLRPGIGRTPYGYTF.

V and J are TRBV7-9 and TRBJ2-1; 8 nucleotides match TRBD1. The CDR3 is 15 residues long. The V gene end was trimmed by 5 bases and the J gene end by 8 bases; junction bases not matched to a gene: 11. Looked up from germline, CDR1 is SEHNR and CDR2 is FQNEAQ (reference sequence). CDR3 residues: CASSNPGQATDEQFF. CDR3 nucleotide sequence: TGTGCCAGCAGCAACCCGGGACAGGCTACCGATGAGCAGTTCTTC. The full variable domain, its missing parts supplied by reference TRBV7-9 and TRBJ2-1, is DTGVSQNPRHKITKRGQNVTFRCDPISEHNRLYWYRQTLGQGPEFLTYFQNEAQLEKSRLLSDRFSAERPKGSFSTLEIQRTEQGDSAMYLCASSNPGQATDEQFFGPGTRLTVL.

The chain carries TRBV4-1 and TRBJ2-7, with a weak D call TRBD2 (5 bases). The CDR3 runs to 14 residues. Germline V lookup: CDR1 MGHRA, CDR2 YSYEKL. V dropped 4 bases and J dropped 2 bases, with 12 bases sitting between them. The CDR3 is CASSLGPGTYEQYF. CDR3 bases: TGCGCCAGCAGCCTGGGTCCGGGGACCTACGAGCAGTACTTC.

J is TRBJ1-2 and V is TRBV27, with 7 bases identical to TRBD1. The CDR3 has 14 residues. The V segment lost 5 bases and the J segment 4 bases; nucleotides outside the gene matches: 7. CDR1 and CDR2 from the germline V gene are MNHEY and SMNVEV (reference sequence). CDR3 amino acids: CASSIGQASYGYTF. In DNA form, the CDR3 reads TGTGCCAGCAGTATTGGACAGGCTTCCTATGGCTACACCTTC.

This chain connects TRBV5-1 to TRBJ2-7, with TRBD2 as a possible D gene (6 bases). V was pared by 0 bases and J by 6 bases, with 10 bases between. The CDR3 has 13 residues. Germline loops: CDR1 SGHRS, CDR2 YFSETQ. CDR3 coding DNA: TGCGCCAGCAGCTTGGGCGGGGAGTCCGAGCAGTACTTC. It specifies CASSLGGESEQYF. Looking up the rest from reference TRBV5-1 and TRBJ2-7 gives the full variable domain: KAGVTQTPRYLIKTRGQQVTLSCSPISGHRSVSWYQQTPGQGLQFLFEYFSETQRNKGNFPGRFSGRQFSNSRSEMNVSTLELGDSALYLCASSLGGESEQYFGPGTRLTVT.

The V gene is TRBV27, the J gene TRBJ2-1; D possibly corresponds to TRBD2 (5 bases). The CDR3 runs 16 residues. CDR1 is MNHEY, CDR2 SMNVEV, per germline (reference sequence). V gave up 4 bases and J gave up 2 bases, with 15 bases separating them. The CDR3 bases are TGTGCCAGCAGTTGGTCGGGAAGGGTGGCCTACAATGAGCAGTTCTTC. Its protein is CASSWSGRVAYNEQFF.

The CDR3 sequence: CASSQERLAPHTYEQYF. The CDR3 region has the DNA TGTGCCAGCAGCCAAGAACGGCTAGCCCCTCATACATACGAGCAGTACTTC. The chain joins TRBV4-2 to TRBJ2-7; a weak D match, TRBD2 (5 bases). V lost 0 bases, J lost 4 bases, and 19 bases lay in between. CDR3 length equals 17 residues. Germline-derived CDR1 and CDR2 are LGHNA and YNFKEQ.

This chain connects TRBV19 to TRBJ2-1, with 8 bases lining up with TRBD2. In germline, CDR1 is LNHDA, CDR2 SQIVND (reference sequence). Trimming removed 7 bases from V and 8 bases from J; junction bases left unmatched: 10. The CDR3 spans 14 residues. CDR3 sequence reads: CASTRGGTGYEQFF. The CDR3 region has the DNA TGTGCCAGTACCCGGGGGGGAACGGGGTATGAGCAGTTCTTC.

This sequence joins TRBV5-6 and TRBJ2-5; 8 bases map to TRBD2. This CDR3 has 15 residues. Germline CDR1 and CDR2: SGHDT and YYEEEE. The V and J ends lost 2 bases and 5 bases, in that order; junction bases with no gene match: 8. Written as DNA, the CDR3 is TGTGCCAGCAGCTTACGGGAGGGCCCGTGGGAGACCCAGTACTTC. Amino acid sequence: CASSLREGPWETQYF.

The rearrangement uses TRBV6-4 and TRBJ2-1, with 7 bases fitting TRBD2. Germline V lookup: CDR1 MRHNA, CDR2 SNTAGT. This CDR3 is built from 15 residues. V lost 3 bases to trimming and J lost 2 bases; unmatched junction nucleotides: 4. The CDR3 here is CASSERLAPYNEQFF. The DNA of the CDR3 is TGTGCCAGCAGTGAGAGACTAGCTCCCTACAATGAGCAGTTCTTC.

J is TRBJ2-1 and V is TRBV7-9; D is unclear. The CDR3 runs 15 residues. Looked up from germline, CDR1 is SEHNR and CDR2 is FQNEAQ (reference sequence). V was clipped by 1 base and J by 0 bases, with 7 bases between them. The CDR3 bases are TGTGCCAGCAGCTTAGACCCTAGCTCCTACAATGAGCAGTTCTTC. Translating it yields CASSLDPSSYNEQFF.

V gene TRBV10-3 combines with J gene TRBJ1-1; 9 bases map to TRBD1. Germline loops: CDR1 ENHRY, CDR2 SYGVKD. J was trimmed by 2 bases and V by 2 bases; bases with no gene match: 9. The CDR3 runs to 17 residues. The CDR3 reads CAISEIRDREQNTEAFF. The CDR3 DNA reads as TGTGCCATCAGTGAGATCCGGGACAGGGAGCAAAACACTGAAGCTTTCTTT.

A single count supports this clone. The genes are TRBV11-2 and TRBJ2-7; D unclear. The CDR3 runs to 12 residues. Looked up from germline, CDR1 is SGHAT and CDR2 is FQNNGV. V was pared by 3 bases and J by 4 bases, with 7 bases between. CDR3 sequence (DNA): TGTGCCAGCAGCTTGGCGAAGTACGAGCAGTACTTC. This gives the protein CASSLAKYEQYF.